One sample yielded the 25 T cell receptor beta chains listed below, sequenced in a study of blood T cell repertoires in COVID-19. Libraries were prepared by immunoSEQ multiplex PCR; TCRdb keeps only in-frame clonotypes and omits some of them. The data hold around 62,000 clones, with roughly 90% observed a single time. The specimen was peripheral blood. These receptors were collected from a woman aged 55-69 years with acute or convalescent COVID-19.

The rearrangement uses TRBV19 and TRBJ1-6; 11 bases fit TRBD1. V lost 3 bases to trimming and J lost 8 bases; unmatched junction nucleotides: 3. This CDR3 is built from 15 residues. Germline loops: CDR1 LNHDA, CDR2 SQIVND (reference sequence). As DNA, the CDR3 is TGTGCCAGTAGTATTCCGGGACAGGGGGATTCACCCCTCCACTTT. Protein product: CASSIPGQGDSPLHF.

In DNA, the CDR3 is TGTGCCAGCAGCGAATGGGACAGGCGGTGGAGTTACTATGGCTACACCTTC. Translating gives CASSEWDRRWSYYGYTF. This chain joins TRBV6-2 or TRBV6-3 and TRBJ1-2; 8 bases align to TRBD1. V trimming: 6 bases; J trimming: 3 bases; junction bases outside the gene matches: 15. This CDR3 contains 17 residues. In germline, CDR1 is MNHEY, CDR2 SVGEGT.

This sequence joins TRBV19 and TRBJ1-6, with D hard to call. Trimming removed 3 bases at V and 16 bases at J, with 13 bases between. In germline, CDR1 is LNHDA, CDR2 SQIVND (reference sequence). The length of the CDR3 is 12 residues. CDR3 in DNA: TGTGCCAGTAGTATCCCAGGCACCCCACTCCACTTT. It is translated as CASSIPGTPLHF.

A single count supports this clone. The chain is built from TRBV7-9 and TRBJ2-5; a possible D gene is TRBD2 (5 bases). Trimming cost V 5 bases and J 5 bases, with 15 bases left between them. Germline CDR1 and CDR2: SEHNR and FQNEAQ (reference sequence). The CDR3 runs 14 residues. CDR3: CASSPLGQGETQYF. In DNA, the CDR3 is TGTGCCAGCAGCCCACTAGGGCAAGGGGAGACCCAGTACTTC.

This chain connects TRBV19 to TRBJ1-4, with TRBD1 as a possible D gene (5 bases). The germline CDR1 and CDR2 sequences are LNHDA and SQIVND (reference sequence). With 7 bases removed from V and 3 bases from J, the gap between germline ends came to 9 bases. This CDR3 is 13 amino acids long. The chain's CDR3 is CASNQGANEKLFF. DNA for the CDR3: TGTGCCAGTAACCAGGGTGCTAATGAAAAACTGTTTTTT.

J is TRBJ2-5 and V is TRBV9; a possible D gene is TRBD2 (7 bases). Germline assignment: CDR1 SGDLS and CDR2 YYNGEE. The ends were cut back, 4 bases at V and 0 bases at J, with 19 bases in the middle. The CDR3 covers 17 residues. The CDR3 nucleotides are TGTGCCAGCAGCCAAGGTTTTGGGGGGGGCCACCAAGAGACCCAGTACTTC. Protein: CASSQGFGGGHQETQYF.

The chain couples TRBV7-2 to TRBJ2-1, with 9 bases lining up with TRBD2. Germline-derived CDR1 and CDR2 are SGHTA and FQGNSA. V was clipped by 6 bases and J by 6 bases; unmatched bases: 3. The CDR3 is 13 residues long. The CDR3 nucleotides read TGTGCCAGCAGACAGGGACTAGCCAATGAGCAGTTCTTC. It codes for CASRQGLANEQFF.

For the CDR3, the DNA is TGCAGTGCTAGTCTTTCATATGCGGGAGGCCTAGCCAAAAACATTCAGTACTTC. Translated, it gives CSASLSYAGGLAKNIQYF. J is TRBJ2-4 and V is TRBV20-1; 8 bases line up with TRBD2. Germline V gene lookup returns CDR1 DFQATT and CDR2 SNEGSKA (reference sequence). This CDR3 is 18 amino acids long. V was pared by 3 bases and J by 0 bases, with 13 bases of the junction left unmatched.

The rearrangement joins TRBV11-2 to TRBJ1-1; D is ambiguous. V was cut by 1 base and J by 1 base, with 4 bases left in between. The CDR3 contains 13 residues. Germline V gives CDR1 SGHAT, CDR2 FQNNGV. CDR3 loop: CASSLVQNTEAFF. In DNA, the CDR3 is TGTGCCAGCAGCTTAGTACAGAACACTGAAGCTTTCTTT.

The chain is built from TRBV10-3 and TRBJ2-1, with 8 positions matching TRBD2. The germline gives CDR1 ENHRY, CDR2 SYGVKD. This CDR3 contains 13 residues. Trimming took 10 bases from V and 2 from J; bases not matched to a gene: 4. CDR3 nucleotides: TGTGCCACCACTAGCGGCCCCTACAATGAGCAGTTCTTC. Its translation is CATTSGPYNEQFF.

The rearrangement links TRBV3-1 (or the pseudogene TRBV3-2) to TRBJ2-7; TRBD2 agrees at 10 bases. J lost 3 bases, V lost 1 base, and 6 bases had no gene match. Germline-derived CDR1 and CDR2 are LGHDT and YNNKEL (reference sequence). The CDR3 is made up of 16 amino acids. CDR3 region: CASSQGPSGRFYEQYV. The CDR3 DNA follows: TGTGCCAGCAGCCAAGGTCCTAGCGGGAGATTCTACGAGCAGTACGTC.

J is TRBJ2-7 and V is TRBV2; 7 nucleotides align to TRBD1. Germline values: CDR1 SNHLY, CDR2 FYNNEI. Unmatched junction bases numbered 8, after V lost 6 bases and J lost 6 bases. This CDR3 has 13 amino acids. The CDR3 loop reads CASRGDSDFEQYV. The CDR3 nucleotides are TGTGCCAGCAGAGGGGACAGCGACTTCGAGCAGTACGTC.

CDR3 DNA sequence: TGTGCCAGTGCTGGAGGGTTCAATCAGCCCCAGCATTTT. It yields the protein CASAGGFNQPQHF. This chain connects TRBV19 to TRBJ1-5; D is uncertain. Trimming shortened V by 8 bases and J by 3 bases, and 11 bases separated the two germline ends. CDR1 and CDR2 (germline): LNHDA, SQIVND (reference sequence). The CDR3 is 13 residues long.

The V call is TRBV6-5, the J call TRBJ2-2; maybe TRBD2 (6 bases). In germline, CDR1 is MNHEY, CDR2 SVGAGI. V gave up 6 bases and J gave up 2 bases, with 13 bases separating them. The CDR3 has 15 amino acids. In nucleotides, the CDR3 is TGTGCCAGCAGCACGCGCGGGGTCAACACCGGGGAGCTGTTTTTT. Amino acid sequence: CASSTRGVNTGELFF.

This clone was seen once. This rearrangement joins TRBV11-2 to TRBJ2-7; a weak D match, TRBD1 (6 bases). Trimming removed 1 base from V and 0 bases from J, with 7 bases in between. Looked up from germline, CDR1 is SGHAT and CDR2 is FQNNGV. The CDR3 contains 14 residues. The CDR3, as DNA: TGTGCCAGCAGCTTAGGGACAGTCTCCTACGAGCAGTACGTC. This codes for CASSLGTVSYEQYV.

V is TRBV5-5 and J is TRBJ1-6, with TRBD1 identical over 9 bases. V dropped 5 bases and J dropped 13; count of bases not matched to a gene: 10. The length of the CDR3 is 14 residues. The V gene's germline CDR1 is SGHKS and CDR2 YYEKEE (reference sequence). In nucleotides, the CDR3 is TGTGCCAGCAGACTCGACAGGGGGTGGTCGCCCCTCCACTTT. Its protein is CASRLDRGWSPLHF.

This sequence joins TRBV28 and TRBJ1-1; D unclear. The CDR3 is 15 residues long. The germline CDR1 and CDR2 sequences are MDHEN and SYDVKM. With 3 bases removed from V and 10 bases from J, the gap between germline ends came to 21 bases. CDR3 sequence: CASSLGNVRPRGAFF. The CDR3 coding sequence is TGTGCCAGCAGTTTGGGAAACGTTAGGCCCCGGGGAGCTTTCTTT.

CDR3 DNA: TGTGCCAGCAGTTATCTAGAGTTTGCGAACACCGGGGAGCTGTTTTTT. Amino acids: CASSYLEFANTGELFF. V and J are TRBV6-5 and TRBJ2-2; no definite D call. Germline CDR1 reads MNHEY; CDR2 reads SVGAGI. CDR3 size: 16 residues. Trimming stripped 3 bases from V and 0 bases from J, with 11 bases between.

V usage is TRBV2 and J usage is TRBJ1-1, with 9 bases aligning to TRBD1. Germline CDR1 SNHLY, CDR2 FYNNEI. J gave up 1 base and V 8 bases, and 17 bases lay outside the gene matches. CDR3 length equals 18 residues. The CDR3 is CASSDSGGQGISNTEAFF. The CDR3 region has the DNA TGTGCCAGCTCCGACTCAGGGGGACAGGGAATATCGAACACTGAAGCTTTCTTT.

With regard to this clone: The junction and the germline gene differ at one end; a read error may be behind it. CDR3 sequence reads: CATGRGRTGSRIF. CDR3 DNA: TGTGCCACCGGGAGAGGCCGGACAGGTTCGAGGATCTTC. The chain couples TRBV12-3 or TRBV12-4 to TRBJ2-1, with a possible D match to TRBD1 (7 bases). CDR3 length equals 13 residues.

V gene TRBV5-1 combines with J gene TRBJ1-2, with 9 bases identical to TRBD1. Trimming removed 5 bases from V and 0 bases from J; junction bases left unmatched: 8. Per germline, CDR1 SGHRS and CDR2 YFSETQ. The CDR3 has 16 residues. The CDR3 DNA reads TGCGCCAGCAGATTAGGACAGGGGCGAACTAACTATGGCTACACCTTC. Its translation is CASRLGQGRTNYGYTF.

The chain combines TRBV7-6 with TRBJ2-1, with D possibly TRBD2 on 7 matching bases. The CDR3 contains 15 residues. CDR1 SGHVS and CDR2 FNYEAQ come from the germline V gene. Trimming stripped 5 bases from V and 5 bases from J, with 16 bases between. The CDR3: CASSLGGRVNNEQFF. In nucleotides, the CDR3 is TGTGCCAGCAGCCTGGGGGGGCGGGTGAACAATGAGCAGTTCTTC.

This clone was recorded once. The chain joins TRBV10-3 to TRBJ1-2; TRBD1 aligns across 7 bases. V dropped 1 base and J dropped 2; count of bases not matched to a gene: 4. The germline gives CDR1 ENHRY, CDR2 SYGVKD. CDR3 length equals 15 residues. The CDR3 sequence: CAISEFTGDNYGYTF. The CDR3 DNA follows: TGTGCCATCAGTGAGTTCACAGGGGACAACTATGGCTACACCTTC.

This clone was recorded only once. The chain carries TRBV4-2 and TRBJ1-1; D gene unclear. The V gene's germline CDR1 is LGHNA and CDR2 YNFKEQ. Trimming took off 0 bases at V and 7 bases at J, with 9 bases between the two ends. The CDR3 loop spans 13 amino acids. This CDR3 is CASSQDLASEAFF. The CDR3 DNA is TGTGCCAGCAGCCAAGATCTGGCTAGTGAAGCTTTCTTT.

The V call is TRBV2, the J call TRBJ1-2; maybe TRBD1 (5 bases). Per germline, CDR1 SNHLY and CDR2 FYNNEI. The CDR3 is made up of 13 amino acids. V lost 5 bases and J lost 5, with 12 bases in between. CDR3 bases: TGTGCCAGCAGTATAGGGGTGGGTTATGGCTACACCTTC. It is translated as CASSIGVGYGYTF.